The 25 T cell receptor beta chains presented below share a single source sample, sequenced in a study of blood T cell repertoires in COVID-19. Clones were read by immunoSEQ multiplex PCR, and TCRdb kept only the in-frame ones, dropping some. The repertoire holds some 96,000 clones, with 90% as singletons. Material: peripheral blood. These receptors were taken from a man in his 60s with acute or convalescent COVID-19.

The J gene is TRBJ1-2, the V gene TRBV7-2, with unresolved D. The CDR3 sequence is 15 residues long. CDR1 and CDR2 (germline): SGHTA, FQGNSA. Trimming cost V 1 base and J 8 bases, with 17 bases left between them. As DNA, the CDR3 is TGTGCCAGCAGCTTAGAAACAGATTTAGGAAGAGGCTACACCTTC. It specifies CASSLETDLGRGYTF.

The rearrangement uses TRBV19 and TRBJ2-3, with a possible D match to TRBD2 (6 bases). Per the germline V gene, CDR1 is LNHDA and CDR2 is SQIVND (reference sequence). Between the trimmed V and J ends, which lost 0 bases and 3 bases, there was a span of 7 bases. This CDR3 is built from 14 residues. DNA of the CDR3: TGTGCCAGTAGTATAGAGGGGGGAACAGATACGCAGTATTTT. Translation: CASSIEGGTDTQYF.

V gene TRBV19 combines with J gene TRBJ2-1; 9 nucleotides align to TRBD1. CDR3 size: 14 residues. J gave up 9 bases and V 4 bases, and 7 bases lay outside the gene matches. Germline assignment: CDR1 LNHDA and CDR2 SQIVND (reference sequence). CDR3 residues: CASSTRTGASEQFF. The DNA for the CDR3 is TGTGCCAGTAGTACACGGACAGGGGCCTCTGAGCAGTTCTTC. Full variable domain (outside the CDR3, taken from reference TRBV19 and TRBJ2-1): DGGITQSPKYLFRKEGQNVTLSCEQNLNHDAMYWYRQDPGQGLRLIYYSQIVNDFQKGDIAEGYSVSREKKESFPLTVTSAQKNPTAFYLCASSTRTGASEQFFGPGTRLTVL.

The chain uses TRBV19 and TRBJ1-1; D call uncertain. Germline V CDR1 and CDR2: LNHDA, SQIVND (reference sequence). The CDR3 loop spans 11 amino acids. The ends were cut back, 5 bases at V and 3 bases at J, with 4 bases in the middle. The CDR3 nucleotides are TGTGCCAGTAGTCAGTACACTGAAGCTTTCTTT. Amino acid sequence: CASSQYTEAFF.

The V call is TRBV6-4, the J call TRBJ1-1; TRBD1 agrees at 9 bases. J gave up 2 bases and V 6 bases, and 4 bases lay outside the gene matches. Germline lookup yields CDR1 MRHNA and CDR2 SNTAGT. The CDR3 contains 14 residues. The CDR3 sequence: CASSRTGDNTEAFF. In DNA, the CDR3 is TGTGCCAGCAGCCGGACAGGGGACAACACTGAAGCTTTCTTT.

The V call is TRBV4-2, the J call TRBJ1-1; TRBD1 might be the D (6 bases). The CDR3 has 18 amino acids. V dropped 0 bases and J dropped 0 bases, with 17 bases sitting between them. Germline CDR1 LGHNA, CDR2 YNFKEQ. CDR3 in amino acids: CASSQDQGTTHMNTEAFF. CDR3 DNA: TGTGCCAGCAGCCAAGATCAGGGGACAACACATATGAACACTGAAGCTTTCTTT.

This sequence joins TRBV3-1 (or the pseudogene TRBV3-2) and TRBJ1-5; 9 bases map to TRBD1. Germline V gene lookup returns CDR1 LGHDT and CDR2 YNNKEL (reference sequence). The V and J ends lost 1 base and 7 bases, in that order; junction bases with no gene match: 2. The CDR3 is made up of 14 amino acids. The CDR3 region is CASSQGTGVQPQHF. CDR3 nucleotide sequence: TGTGCCAGCAGCCAAGGGACAGGGGTACAGCCCCAGCATTTT.

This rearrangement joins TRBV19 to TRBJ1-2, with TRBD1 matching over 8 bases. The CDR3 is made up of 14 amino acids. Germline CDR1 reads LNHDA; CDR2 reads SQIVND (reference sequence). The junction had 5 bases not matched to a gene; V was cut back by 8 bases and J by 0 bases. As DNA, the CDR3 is TGTGCCAGTGGGGACAGGCCTTCTAACTATGGCTACACCTTC. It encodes CASGDRPSNYGYTF.

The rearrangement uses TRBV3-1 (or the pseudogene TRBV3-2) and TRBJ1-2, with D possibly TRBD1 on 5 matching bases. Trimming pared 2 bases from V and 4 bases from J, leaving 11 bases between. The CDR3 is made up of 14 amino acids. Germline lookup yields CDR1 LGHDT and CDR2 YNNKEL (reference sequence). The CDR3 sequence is CASSQTQGAYGYTF. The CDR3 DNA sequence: TGTGCCAGCAGCCAAACGCAGGGTGCCTATGGCTACACCTTC.

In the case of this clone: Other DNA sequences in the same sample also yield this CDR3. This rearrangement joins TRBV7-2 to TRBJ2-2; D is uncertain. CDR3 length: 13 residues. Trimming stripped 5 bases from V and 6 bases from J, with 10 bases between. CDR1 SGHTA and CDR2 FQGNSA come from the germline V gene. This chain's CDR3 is CASSRPKSGELFF. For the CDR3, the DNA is TGTGCCAGCAGCCGCCCTAAGTCCGGGGAGCTGTTTTTT.

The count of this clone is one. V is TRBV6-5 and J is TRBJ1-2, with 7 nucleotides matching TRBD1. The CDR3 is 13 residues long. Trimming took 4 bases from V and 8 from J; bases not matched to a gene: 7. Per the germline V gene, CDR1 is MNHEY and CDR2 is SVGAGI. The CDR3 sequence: CASSLTGSEGYTF. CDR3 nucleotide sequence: TGTGCCAGCAGTTTGACAGGGTCGGAGGGCTACACCTTC.

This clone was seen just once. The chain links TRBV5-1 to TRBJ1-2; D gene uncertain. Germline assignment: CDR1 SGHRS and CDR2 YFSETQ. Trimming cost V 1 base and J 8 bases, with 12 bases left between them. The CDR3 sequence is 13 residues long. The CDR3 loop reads CASSLFTLEGYTF. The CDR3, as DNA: TGCGCCAGCAGCTTGTTCACCTTGGAGGGCTACACCTTC.

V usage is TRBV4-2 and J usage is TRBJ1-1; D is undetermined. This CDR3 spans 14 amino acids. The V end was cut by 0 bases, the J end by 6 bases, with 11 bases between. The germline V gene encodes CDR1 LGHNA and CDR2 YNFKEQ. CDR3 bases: TGTGCCAGCAGCCAAGAGTCCATGGGCGCTGAAGCTTTCTTT. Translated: CASSQESMGAEAFF.

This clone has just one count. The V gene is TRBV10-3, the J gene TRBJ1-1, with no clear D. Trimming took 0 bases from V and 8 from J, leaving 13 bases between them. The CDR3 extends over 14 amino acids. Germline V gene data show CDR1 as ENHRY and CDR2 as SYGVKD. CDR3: CAISESSGGAEAFF. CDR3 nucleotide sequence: TGTGCCATCAGTGAGTCTTCCGGCGGCGCCGAAGCTTTCTTT.

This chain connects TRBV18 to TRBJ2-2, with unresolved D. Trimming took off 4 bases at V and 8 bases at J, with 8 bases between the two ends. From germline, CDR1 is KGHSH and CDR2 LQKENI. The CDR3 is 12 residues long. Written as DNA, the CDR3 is TGTGCCAGCTCACGCCCGGTTGGGGAGCTGTTTTTT. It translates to CASSRPVGELFF.

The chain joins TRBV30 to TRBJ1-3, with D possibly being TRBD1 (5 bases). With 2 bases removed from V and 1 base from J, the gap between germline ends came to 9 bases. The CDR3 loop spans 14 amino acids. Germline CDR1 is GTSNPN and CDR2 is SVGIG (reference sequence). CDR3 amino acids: CAWSIPGSGNTIYF. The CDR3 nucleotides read TGTGCCTGGAGTATACCAGGGTCTGGAAACACCATATATTTT.

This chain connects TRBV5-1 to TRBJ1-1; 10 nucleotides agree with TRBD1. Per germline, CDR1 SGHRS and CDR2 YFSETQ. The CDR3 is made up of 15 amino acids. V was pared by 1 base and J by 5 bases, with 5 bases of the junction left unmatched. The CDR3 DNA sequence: TGCGCCAGCAGCTTGTTGACAGGGGGCCAAACTGAAGCTTTCTTT. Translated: CASSLLTGGQTEAFF. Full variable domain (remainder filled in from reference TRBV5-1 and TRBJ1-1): KAGVTQTPRYLIKTRGQQVTLSCSPISGHRSVSWYQQTPGQGLQFLFEYFSETQRNKGNFPGRFSGRQFSNSRSEMNVSTLELGDSALYLCASSLLTGGQTEAFFGQGTRLTVV.

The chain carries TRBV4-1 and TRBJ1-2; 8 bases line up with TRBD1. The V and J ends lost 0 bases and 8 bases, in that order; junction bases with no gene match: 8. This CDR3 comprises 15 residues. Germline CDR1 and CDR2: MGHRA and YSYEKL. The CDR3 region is CASSQERQGTFGYTF. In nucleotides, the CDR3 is TGCGCCAGCAGCCAAGAAAGACAGGGGACGTTCGGCTACACCTTC.

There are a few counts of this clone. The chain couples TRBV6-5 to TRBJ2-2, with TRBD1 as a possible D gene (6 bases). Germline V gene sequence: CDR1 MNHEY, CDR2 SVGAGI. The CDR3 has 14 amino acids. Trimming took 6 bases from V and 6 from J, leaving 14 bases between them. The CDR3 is CASSHGQSAGELFF. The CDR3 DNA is TGTGCCAGCAGCCACGGACAGTCGGCCGGGGAGCTGTTTTTT.

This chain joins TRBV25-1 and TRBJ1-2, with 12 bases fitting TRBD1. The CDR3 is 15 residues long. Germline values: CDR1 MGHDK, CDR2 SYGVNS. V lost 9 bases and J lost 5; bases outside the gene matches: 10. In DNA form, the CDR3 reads TGTGCCAGTGAACCGGGACAGGGGGCTCTTTATGGCTACACCTTC. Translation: CASEPGQGALYGYTF.

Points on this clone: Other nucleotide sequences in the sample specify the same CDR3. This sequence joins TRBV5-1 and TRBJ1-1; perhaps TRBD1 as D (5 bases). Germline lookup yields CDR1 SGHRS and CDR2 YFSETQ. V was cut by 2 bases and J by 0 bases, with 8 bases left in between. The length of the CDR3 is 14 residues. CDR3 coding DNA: TGCGCCAGCAGCTTTGGGGGGATGAACACTGAAGCTTTCTTT. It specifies CASSFGGMNTEAFF.

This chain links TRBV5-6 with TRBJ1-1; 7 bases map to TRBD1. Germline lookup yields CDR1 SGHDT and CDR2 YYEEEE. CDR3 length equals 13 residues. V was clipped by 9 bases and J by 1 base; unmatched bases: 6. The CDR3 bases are TGTGCCACCCAGGGGGGTCCGAACACTGAAGCTTTCTTT. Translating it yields CATQGGPNTEAFF.

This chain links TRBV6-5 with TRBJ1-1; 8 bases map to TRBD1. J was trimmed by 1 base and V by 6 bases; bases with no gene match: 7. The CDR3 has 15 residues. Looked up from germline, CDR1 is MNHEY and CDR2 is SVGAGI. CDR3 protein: CASRIDRGRNTEAFF. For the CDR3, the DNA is TGTGCCAGCAGGATCGACAGGGGCCGGAACACTGAAGCTTTCTTT.

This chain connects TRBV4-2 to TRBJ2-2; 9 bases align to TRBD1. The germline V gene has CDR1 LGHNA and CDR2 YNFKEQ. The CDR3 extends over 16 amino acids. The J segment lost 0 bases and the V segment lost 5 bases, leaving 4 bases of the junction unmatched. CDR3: CASSYRQGANTGELFF. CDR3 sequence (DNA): TGTGCCAGCAGCTACCGACAGGGGGCGAACACCGGGGAGCTGTTTTTT.

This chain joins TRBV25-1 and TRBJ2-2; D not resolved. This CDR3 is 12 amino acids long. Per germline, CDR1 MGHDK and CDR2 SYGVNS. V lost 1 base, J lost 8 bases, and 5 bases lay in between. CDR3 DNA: TGTGCCAGCAGTGAATTCGGGGGGGAGCTGTTTTTT. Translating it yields CASSEFGGELFF.